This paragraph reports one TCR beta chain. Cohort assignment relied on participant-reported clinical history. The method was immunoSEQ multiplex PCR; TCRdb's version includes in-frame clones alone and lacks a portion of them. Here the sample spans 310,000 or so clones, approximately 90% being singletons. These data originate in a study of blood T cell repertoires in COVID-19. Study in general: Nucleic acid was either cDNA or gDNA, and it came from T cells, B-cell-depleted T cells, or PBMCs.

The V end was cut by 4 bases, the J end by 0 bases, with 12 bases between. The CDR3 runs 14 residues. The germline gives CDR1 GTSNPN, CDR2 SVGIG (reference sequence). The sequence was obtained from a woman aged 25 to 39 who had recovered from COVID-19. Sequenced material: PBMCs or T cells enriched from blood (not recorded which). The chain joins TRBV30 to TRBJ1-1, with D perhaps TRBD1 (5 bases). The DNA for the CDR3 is TGTGCCTGGATAATAAGACAGTTGAACACTGAAGCTTTCTTT. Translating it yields CAWIIRQLNTEAFF.